A single sample gave rise to the 31 T cell receptor beta chains below, sequenced in a study of blood T cell repertoires in COVID-19. Generated by immunoSEQ multiplex PCR, the TCRdb table keeps only in-frame clones and is missing some. The data hold 100,000 to 150,000 clones, with about 82% observed a single time. The sequenced material came from peripheral blood. The origin of the receptors is a human donor in a cohort sampled during active COVID-19.

This chain joins TRBV10-3 and TRBJ2-1; 13 nucleotides line up with TRBD2. Germline V gene sequence: CDR1 ENHRY, CDR2 SYGVKD. This CDR3 spans 16 amino acids. Trimming at V came to 0 bases and at J to 7 bases, leaving 3 bases not matched to a gene. The CDR3 DNA reads TGTGCCATCAGTGAGTCGATACTAGCGGGAGGGAATGAGCAGTTCTTC. This sequence encodes CAISESILAGGNEQFF.

The V and J genes are TRBV5-1 and TRBJ2-7, with D tentatively TRBD2 (7 bases). The germline gives CDR1 SGHRS, CDR2 YFSETQ. This CDR3 comprises 16 residues. The germline V and J ends were trimmed by 0 bases and 4 bases, with 17 bases remaining between them. The CDR3 DNA follows: TGCGCCAGCAGCTTGGCCGGGGGCGGGAGCCTGTACGAGCAGTACTTC. Translated, it gives CASSLAGGGSLYEQYF.

With regard to this clone: Other nucleotide sequences in the sample specify the same CDR3. The chain links TRBV2 to TRBJ2-5; 9 nucleotides agree with TRBD1. Germline V gene data show CDR1 as SNHLY and CDR2 as FYNNEI. Trimming took 3 bases from V and 2 from J; bases not matched to a gene: 1. The CDR3 extends over 14 amino acids. Here the CDR3 DNA reads TGTGCCAGCAGTGAGGGACAGGGACAAGAGACCCAGTACTTC. This codes for CASSEGQGQETQYF.

The V gene is TRBV5-1, the J gene TRBJ2-1; tentative D call: TRBD2 (6 bases). CDR1 and CDR2 from the germline V gene are SGHRS and YFSETQ. Deletions cut 8 bases from V and 4 bases from J, with 22 bases between. This CDR3 comprises 16 residues. DNA for the CDR3: TGCGCCAGTCGGTCTTCCGGGACTGTGGGTTACAATGAGCAGTTCTTC. Residues: CASRSSGTVGYNEQFF.

The chain is built from TRBV20-1 and TRBJ2-3, with 11 bases matching TRBD2. There are 15 residues in the CDR3. V trimming: 3 bases; J trimming: 3 bases; junction bases outside the gene matches: 5. Germline values: CDR1 DFQATT, CDR2 SNEGSKA (reference sequence). CDR3 loop: CSASSGRGVTDTQYF. The CDR3 DNA reads TGCAGTGCTAGTAGCGGGAGGGGCGTAACAGATACGCAGTATTTT.

This chain links TRBV24-1 with TRBJ2-3; D is unclear. The germline V and J ends were trimmed by 5 bases and 2 bases, with 7 bases remaining between them. CDR3 length: 13 residues. Germline values: CDR1 KGHDR, CDR2 SFDVKD. CDR3 DNA sequence: TGTGCCACCAGTGGGGCCTTCACAGATACGCAGTATTTT. It codes for CATSGAFTDTQYF.

The V and J genes are TRBV9 and TRBJ2-7, with 9 bases lining up with TRBD1. Germline CDR1 SGDLS, CDR2 YYNGEE. The CDR3 length is 15 residues. V was pared by 3 bases and J by 3 bases, with 7 bases of the junction left unmatched. The CDR3: CASSAGGTGHYEQYF. In DNA, the CDR3 is TGTGCCAGCAGCGCAGGCGGGACAGGGCACTACGAGCAGTACTTC.

This clone has only a few counts. The chain couples TRBV6-5 to TRBJ1-6; possible D gene TRBD1, 6 bases. The CDR3 consists of 15 residues. V gave up 2 bases and J gave up 7 bases, with 12 bases separating them. In germline, CDR1 is MNHEY, CDR2 SVGAGI. The CDR3 sequence is CASSYTGQRNSPLHF. CDR3 coding DNA: TGTGCCAGCAGTTACACTGGACAGAGAAATTCACCCCTCCACTTT.

The CDR3 sequence is CASITMGGPSHEQYF. The CDR3, as DNA: TGTGCCAGCATTACAATGGGGGGGCCATCCCACGAGCAGTACTTC. The chain combines TRBV28 with TRBJ2-7, with D possibly matching TRBD2 (7 bases). The CDR3 spans 15 residues. Germline V gene sequence: CDR1 MDHEN, CDR2 SYDVKM. V was shortened by 7 bases and J by 5 bases, with 21 bases between the two germline ends.

This chain links TRBV20-1 with TRBJ2-3; no definite D call. The CDR3 is made up of 11 amino acids. The ends were cut back, 3 bases at V and 3 bases at J, with 4 bases in the middle. Germline V lookup: CDR1 DFQATT, CDR2 SNEGSKA (reference sequence). Here the CDR3 reads CSASLTDTQYF. CDR3 nucleotide sequence: TGCAGTGCTAGTCTGACAGATACGCAGTATTTT.

The V gene is TRBV12-3 or TRBV12-4, the J gene TRBJ2-2, with D possibly TRBD1 on 5 matching bases. V lost 2 bases and J lost 6, with 7 bases in between. There are 13 residues in the CDR3. The CDR3 DNA reads TGTGCCAGCAGTTTAATGGGGCCCGGGGAGCTGTTTTTT. Amino acids: CASSLMGPGELFF.

The genes are TRBV6-1 and TRBJ1-2; 7 bases align to TRBD1. Looked up from germline, CDR1 is MNHNS and CDR2 is SASEGT. J was trimmed by 4 bases and V by 2 bases; bases with no gene match: 1. This CDR3 has 13 amino acids. The CDR3 loop reads CASSERDSYGYTF. The CDR3 coding sequence is TGTGCCAGCAGTGAAAGGGACAGCTATGGCTACACCTTC.

This rearrangement joins TRBV10-1 to TRBJ2-5; TRBD1 might be the D (6 bases). V was trimmed by 4 bases and J by 3 bases, leaving 9 bases between them. The V gene's germline CDR1 is WNHNN and CDR2 SYGVQD (reference sequence). This CDR3 comprises 13 residues. In DNA, the CDR3 is TGCGCCAGCAGTGCCCACAGGGAAGAGACCCAGTACTTC. Translated, it gives CASSAHREETQYF.

V usage is TRBV27 and J usage is TRBJ2-7, with TRBD1 matching 9 bases. Germline V lookup: CDR1 MNHEY, CDR2 SMNVEV (reference sequence). This CDR3 comprises 17 residues. Unmatched junction bases numbered 10, after V lost 2 bases and J lost 2 bases. CDR3 amino acids: CASSLNWDRALTYEQYF. The CDR3 nucleotides read TGTGCCAGCAGTTTAAATTGGGACAGGGCTCTTACCTACGAGCAGTACTTC.

This rearrangement joins TRBV11-2 to TRBJ1-1; D not resolved. Trimming took off 6 bases at V and 6 bases at J, with 17 bases between the two ends. The CDR3 totals 14 residues. Germline V gene sequence: CDR1 SGHAT, CDR2 FQNNGV. The CDR3 loop reads CASSLPHPGAEAFF. The CDR3 DNA sequence: TGTGCCAGCAGTTTACCACACCCGGGAGCTGAAGCTTTCTTT.

This clone has more than one count but fewer than ten. The chain links TRBV6-5 to TRBJ1-1; D unclear. Germline CDR1 MNHEY, CDR2 SVGAGI. Deletions cut 2 bases from V and 6 bases from J, with 10 bases between. This CDR3 has 13 residues. CDR3 in amino acids: CASSYGGRPEAFF. Written as DNA, the CDR3 is TGTGCCAGCAGTTACGGAGGACGTCCTGAAGCTTTCTTT.

This chain's CDR3 is CASSPSRENSLGTQYF. CDR3 in DNA: TGTGCCAGCAGCCCATCCCGGGAGAACTCCTTGGGGACCCAGTACTTC. This rearrangement joins TRBV5-4 to TRBJ2-5; possibly TRBD2 for D (6 bases). V was trimmed by 4 bases and J by 7 bases, leaving 23 bases between them. Germline CDR1 and CDR2: SGHNT and YYREEE (reference sequence). The CDR3 extends over 16 amino acids.

CDR3 amino acids: CASSTVGQGAHQPQHF. The CDR3 DNA is TGTGCCAGCTCGACGGTAGGACAGGGGGCTCATCAGCCCCAGCATTTT. This chain uses TRBV18 with TRBJ1-5, with 11 bases matching TRBD1. The CDR3 sequence is 16 residues long. Germline lookup yields CDR1 KGHSH and CDR2 LQKENI. V gave up 6 bases and J gave up 5 bases; unmatched junction bases: 9. The variable domain in full, with the rest retrieved from reference TRBV18 and TRBJ1-5, is NAGVMQNPRHLVRRRGQEARLRCSPMKGHSHVYWYRQLPEEGLKFMVYLQKENIIDESGMPKERFSAEFPKEGPSILRIQQVVRGDSAAYFCASSTVGQGAHQPQHFGDGTRLSIL.

The chain couples TRBV2 to TRBJ2-1; TRBD2 agrees at 8 bases. This CDR3 contains 15 residues. The J segment lost 0 bases and the V segment lost 6 bases, leaving 4 bases of the junction unmatched. Germline CDR1 SNHLY, CDR2 FYNNEI. CDR3 nucleotides: TGTGCCAGCAGGGGGGGGACTAGCTCCTACAATGAGCAGTTCTTC. This codes for CASRGGTSSYNEQFF. The full variable domain, rest sourced from reference TRBV2 and TRBJ2-1, is EPEVTQTPSHQVTQMGQEVILRCVPISNHLYFYWYRQILGQKVEFLVSFYNNEISEKSEIFDDQFSVERPDGSNFTLKIRSTKLEDSAMYFCASRGGTSSYNEQFFGPGTRLTVL.

The chain joins TRBV2 to TRBJ1-6; D perhaps matches TRBD1 (6 bases). V dropped 7 bases and J dropped 7 bases, with 14 bases sitting between them. The germline CDR1 and CDR2 sequences are SNHLY and FYNNEI. The CDR3 covers 14 residues. The CDR3 region has the DNA TGTGCCAGCATTAACAGGGAAGGCAATTCACCCCTCCACTTT. It specifies CASINREGNSPLHF.

This clone was recorded only once. The chain joins TRBV10-3 to TRBJ2-1, with 8 positions matching TRBD2. Unmatched junction bases numbered 10, after V lost 2 bases and J lost 4 bases. Germline V lookup: CDR1 ENHRY, CDR2 SYGVKD. The CDR3 covers 17 residues. Here the CDR3 DNA reads TGTGCCATCAGTGAGGGGCCCGAGCGGGAGAGTTACAATGAGCAGTTCTTC. This translates into CAISEGPERESYNEQFF.

The rearrangement joins TRBV7-9 to TRBJ2-4, with D maybe TRBD2 (6 bases). Trimming took off 1 base at V and 0 bases at J, with 7 bases between the two ends. Per the germline V gene, CDR1 is SEHNR and CDR2 is FQNEAQ (reference sequence). The CDR3 is 15 residues long. The CDR3 spells CASSLGDLAKNIQYF. The CDR3 DNA sequence: TGTGCCAGCAGCTTAGGGGACTTAGCCAAAAACATTCAGTACTTC.

The V gene is TRBV28, the J gene TRBJ2-3, with a weak D call TRBD2 (6 bases). V dropped 2 bases and J dropped 5 bases, with 17 bases sitting between them. The CDR3 is 16 residues long. The germline V gene encodes CDR1 MDHEN and CDR2 SYDVKM. The CDR3 bases are TGTGCCAGCAGTTTACTTGGTAGCGGTCGGGGAGATACGCAGTATTTT. Its translation is CASSLLGSGRGDTQYF.

This sequence joins TRBV2 and TRBJ2-5; TRBD1 is a possible D gene (5 bases). Germline CDR1 SNHLY, CDR2 FYNNEI. This CDR3 has 16 residues. V lost 9 bases to trimming and J lost 4 bases, with 24 bases between them. CDR3 residues: CASIQMGLTGTETQYF. CDR3 DNA: TGTGCCAGTATTCAGATGGGTCTTACAGGCACAGAGACCCAGTACTTC.

The rearrangement joins TRBV5-1 to TRBJ2-3, with D uncertain. Germline CDR1 and CDR2: SGHRS and YFSETQ. The CDR3 totals 12 residues. V lost 4 bases and J 0 bases, leaving 3 bases between the germline ends. CDR3 in amino acids: CASSGSTDTQYF. CDR3 nucleotide sequence: TGCGCCAGCAGCGGCAGCACAGATACGCAGTATTTT.

The V and J genes are TRBV3-1 (or the pseudogene TRBV3-2) and TRBJ1-6; maybe TRBD1 (6 bases). V lost 4 bases, J lost 6 bases, and 10 bases lay in between. There are 14 residues in the CDR3. The V gene's germline CDR1 is LGHDT and CDR2 YNNKEL (reference sequence). The CDR3 DNA follows: TGTGCCAGCAGCCGACAGGCGGTTAATTCACCCCTCCACTTT. Translated, it gives CASSRQAVNSPLHF.

CDR3 amino acids: CASSLGGASITYEQYF. CDR3 DNA sequence: TGTGCCAGCAGCTTAGGTGGGGCCTCAATAACCTACGAGCAGTACTTC. J is TRBJ2-7 and V is TRBV5-4, with a possible D match to TRBD1 (5 bases). The V and J ends lost 2 bases and 2 bases respectively, with 17 bases between them. This CDR3 contains 16 residues. CDR1 and CDR2 from the germline V gene are SGHNT and YYREEE (reference sequence).

V gene TRBV19 combines with J gene TRBJ1-1, with 7 bases identical to TRBD1. The CDR3 is 14 amino acids. From germline, CDR1 is LNHDA and CDR2 SQIVND (reference sequence). V gave up 7 bases and J gave up 8 bases; unmatched junction bases: 13. CDR3: CASISQGPRGEAFF. The DNA for the CDR3 is TGTGCCAGTATTTCACAGGGGCCCAGAGGGGAAGCTTTCTTT.

This clone was recorded once. The chain uses TRBV6-5 and TRBJ2-1, with a weak D call TRBD2 (6 bases). Germline CDR1 MNHEY, CDR2 SVGAGI. CDR3 length: 15 amino acids. V lost 6 bases and J 8 bases, leaving 20 bases between the germline ends. The CDR3 reads CASRSPGLAWDEQFF. In DNA, the CDR3 is TGTGCCAGCAGGTCTCCGGGACTGGCATGGGATGAGCAGTTCTTC.

J is TRBJ1-1 and V is TRBV11-2; D unclear. CDR3 length: 14 residues. V lost 3 bases to trimming and J lost 1 base, with 9 bases between them. Germline assignment: CDR1 SGHAT and CDR2 FQNNGV. CDR3 amino acids: CASSFFSGNTEAFF. CDR3 DNA sequence: TGTGCCAGCAGCTTTTTTTCGGGGAACACTGAAGCTTTCTTT.

The V and J genes are TRBV5-6 and TRBJ2-7; 9 bases are shared with TRBD2. The length of the CDR3 is 14 residues. With 7 bases clipped from V and 5 bases from J, the junction kept 10 bases outside the gene matches. Germline assignment: CDR1 SGHDT and CDR2 YYEEEE. DNA of the CDR3: TGTGCCAGCGGTTTTGCGGGAGGGCCGGACGAGCAGTACTTC. Translating it yields CASGFAGGPDEQYF.